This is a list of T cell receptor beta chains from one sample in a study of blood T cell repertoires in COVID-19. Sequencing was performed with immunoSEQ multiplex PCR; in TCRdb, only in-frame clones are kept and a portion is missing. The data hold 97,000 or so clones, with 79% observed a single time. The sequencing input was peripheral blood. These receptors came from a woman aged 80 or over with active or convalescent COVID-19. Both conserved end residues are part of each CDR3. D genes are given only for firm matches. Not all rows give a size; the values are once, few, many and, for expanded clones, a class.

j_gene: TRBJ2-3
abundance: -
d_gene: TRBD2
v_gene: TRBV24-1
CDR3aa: CATRGGSPDTQYF
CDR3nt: TGTGCCACCCGGGGCGGGAGCCCAGATACGCAGTATTTT

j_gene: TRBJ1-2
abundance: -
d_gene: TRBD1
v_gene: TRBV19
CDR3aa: CASSRDRKPNYGYTF
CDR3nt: TGTGCCAGTAGTAGGGACAGAAAACCTAACTATGGCTACACCTTC

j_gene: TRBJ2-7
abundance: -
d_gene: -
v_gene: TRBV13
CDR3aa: CASSLDVAEGYYEQYF
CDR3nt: TGTGCCAGCAGCTTAGACGTGGCGGAGGGCTACTACGAGCAGTACTTC

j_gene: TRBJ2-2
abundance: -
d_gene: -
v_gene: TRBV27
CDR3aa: CASSFSIGELFF
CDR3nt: TGTGCCAGCAGTTTTTCCATCGGGGAGCTGTTTTTT

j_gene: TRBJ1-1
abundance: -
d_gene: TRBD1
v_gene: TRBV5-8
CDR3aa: CASSLRDRGNTEAFF
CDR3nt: TGTGCCAGCAGTCTCCGGGACAGGGGGAACACTGAAGCTTTCTTT

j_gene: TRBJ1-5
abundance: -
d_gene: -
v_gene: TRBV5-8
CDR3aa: CASSLLSYNQPQHF
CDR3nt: TGTGCCAGCAGCTTGTTGAGCTACAATCAGCCCCAGCATTTT

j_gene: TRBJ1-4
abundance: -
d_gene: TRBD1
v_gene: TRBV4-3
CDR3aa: CASSQDPQGAVEKLFF
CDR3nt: TGCGCCAGCAGCCAAGACCCCCAGGGGGCCGTTGAAAAACTGTTTTTT

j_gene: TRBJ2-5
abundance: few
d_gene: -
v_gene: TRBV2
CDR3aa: CASSVGGTVQETQYF
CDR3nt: TGTGCCAGCAGTGTAGGGGGGACAGTCCAAGAGACCCAGTACTTC

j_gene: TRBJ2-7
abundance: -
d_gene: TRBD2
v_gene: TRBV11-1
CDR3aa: CASSLSGLVGSYEQYF
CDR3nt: TGTGCCAGCAGCCTTTCGGGACTAGTCGGTTCCTACGAGCAGTACTTC

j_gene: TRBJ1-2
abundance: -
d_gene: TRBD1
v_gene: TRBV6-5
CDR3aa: CASSSDRLSFYGYTF
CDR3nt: TGTGCCAGCAGCTCGGACAGGCTCTCTTTCTATGGCTACACCTTC

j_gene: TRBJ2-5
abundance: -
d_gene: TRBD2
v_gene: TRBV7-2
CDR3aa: CASSSGLARQEYF
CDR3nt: TGTGCCAGCAGCTCGGGACTAGCCCGCCAAGAGTACTTC

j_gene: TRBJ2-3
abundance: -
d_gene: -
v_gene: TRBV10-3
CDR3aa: CAISGADTQYF
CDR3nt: TGTGCCATCAGTGGGGCCGATACGCAGTATTTT

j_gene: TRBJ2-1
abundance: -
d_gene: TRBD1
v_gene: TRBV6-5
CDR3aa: CASSTDRGPYNEQFF
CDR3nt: TGTGCCAGCAGTACGGACAGGGGCCCCTACAATGAGCAGTTCTTC

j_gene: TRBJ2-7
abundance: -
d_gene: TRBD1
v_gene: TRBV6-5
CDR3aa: CASTKEYRGTYEQYF
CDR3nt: TGTGCCAGCACCAAAGAATACAGGGGGACCTACGAGCAGTACTTC

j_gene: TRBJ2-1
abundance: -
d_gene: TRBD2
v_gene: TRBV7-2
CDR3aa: CASSPRLAGDNEQFF
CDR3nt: TGTGCCAGCAGCCCTAGACTAGCGGGCGACAATGAGCAGTTCTTC

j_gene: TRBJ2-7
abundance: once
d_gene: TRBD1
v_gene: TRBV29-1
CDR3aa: CSVTGQLSYEQYF
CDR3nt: TGCAGCGTGACGGGACAGCTCTCCTACGAGCAGTACTTC

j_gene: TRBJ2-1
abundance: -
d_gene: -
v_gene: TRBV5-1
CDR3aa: CASSPAPSSYNEQFF
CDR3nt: TGTGCCAGCAGTCCTGCGCCGAGCTCCTACAATGAGCAGTTCTTC

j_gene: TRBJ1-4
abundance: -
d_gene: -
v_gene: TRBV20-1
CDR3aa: CSASPPTGINEKLFF
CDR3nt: TGCAGTGCTAGTCCCCCTACAGGGATTAATGAAAAACTGTTTTTT